The sequence of this T cell receptor beta chain was determined in a study of blood T cell repertoires in COVID-19. Libraries were prepared by immunoSEQ multiplex PCR; TCRdb keeps only in-frame clonotypes and omits some of them. The sample consists of 61,000 or so clones, over 75% of them appearing once. The CDR3 consists of 14 residues. V lost 0 bases and J 9 bases, leaving 11 bases between the germline ends. In germline, CDR1 is SGHTA, CDR2 FQGNSA. The clonotype originates from a woman of 80 years or more with acute or convalescent COVID-19. The V call is TRBV7-2, the J call TRBJ1-4; maybe TRBD1 (6 bases). The sequenced sample was peripheral blood. CDR3 DNA sequence: TGTGCCAGCAGCTTAGCACAGGGTGGGAAAAAACTGTTTTTT. Its protein product is CASSLAQGGKKLFF.